Listed here are 3 T cell receptor beta chains from one sample, sequenced in a study of OX40 agonist ivuxolimab in advanced cancers. Method: immunoSEQ multiplex PCR; TCRdb's copy keeps in-frame clones and lacks some. The sample lists 65,000 or so clones, more than 80% occurring once. Specimen: CD4+ or CD8+ T cells sorted from blood, collected in a trial of the OX40 agonist ivuxolimab. These receptors were collected from an adult with an advanced solid tumor such as melanoma, head and neck, liver or kidney cancer.

V usage is TRBV7-9 and J usage is TRBJ2-7; no definite D call. Germline V gives CDR1 SEHNR, CDR2 FQNEAQ (reference sequence). Trimming removed 5 bases at V and 11 bases at J, with 13 bases between. The CDR3 is made up of 11 amino acids. CDR3 amino acids: CASSRQNPEYF. The CDR3 DNA is TGTGCCAGCAGCCGCCAGAACCCGGAGTACTTC.

The chain employs TRBV10-3 and TRBJ2-7; D perhaps matches TRBD1 (5 bases). This CDR3 comprises 14 residues. Germline loops: CDR1 ENHRY, CDR2 SYGVKD. V lost 5 bases and J 4 bases, leaving 15 bases between the germline ends. The CDR3 DNA sequence: TGTGCCATCAGTATGGCAGGGAACAATTACGAGCAGTACTTC. Residues: CAISMAGNNYEQYF.

The chain carries TRBV5-1 and TRBJ2-5; possible D gene TRBD1, 5 bases. CDR3 length: 15 amino acids. Germline V gives CDR1 SGHRS, CDR2 YFSETQ. The V gene lost 2 bases and the J gene lost 2 bases, with 13 bases spanning the gap. CDR3 region: CASSFQGAEQETQYF. CDR3 nucleotide sequence: TGCGCCAGCAGCTTTCAAGGGGCCGAGCAAGAGACCCAGTACTTC.